The 27 T cell receptor beta chains presented below share a single source sample, sequenced in a study of technical replicates of blood from a few donors. Data came from immunoSEQ multiplex PCR; TCRdb stores just in-frame clones and leaves some out. This sample yields some 71,000 clones, of which approximately 97% are seen a single time; around 0.18% belongs to the top ten. The sequencing sample was made of T cells isolated from PBMCs. The receptor source for this set is a human donor in good health.

The CDR3 nucleotides read TGTGCCAGCAGTTACATGGGGAGGGGGACCCTCCACTTT. It yields the protein CASSYMGRGTLHF. V is TRBV6-5 and J is TRBJ1-6, with D possibly matching TRBD1 (6 bases). With 2 bases removed from V and 14 bases from J, the gap between germline ends came to 13 bases. CDR1 and CDR2 (germline): MNHEY, SVGAGI. This CDR3 has 13 residues.

This chain links TRBV7-9 with TRBJ2-7; weak D call: TRBD2 (6 bases). CDR3 size: 14 residues. Deletions cut 4 bases from V and 7 bases from J, with 17 bases between. Per the germline V gene, CDR1 is SEHNR and CDR2 is FQNEAQ (reference sequence). CDR3 nucleotides: TGTGCCAGCAGCTCCTCCGGGACTTCGGGAGAGCAGTACTTC. It yields the protein CASSSSGTSGEQYF. The entire variable domain, with the rest obtained from reference TRBV7-9 and TRBJ2-7, is as follows: DTGVSQNPRHKITKRGQNVTFRCDPISEHNRLYWYRQTLGQGPEFLTYFQNEAQLEKSRLLSDRFSAERPKGSFSTLEIQRTEQGDSAMYLCASSSSGTSGEQYFGPGTRLTVT.

This chain connects TRBV27 to TRBJ1-1, with a tentative D call TRBD1 (5 bases). With 3 bases removed from V and 0 bases from J, the gap between germline ends came to 11 bases. The CDR3 loop spans 15 amino acids. In germline, CDR1 is MNHEY, CDR2 SMNVEV (reference sequence). Here the CDR3 DNA reads TGTGCCAGCAGTTTTCAGGGTGGTCTGAACACTGAAGCTTTCTTT. Translation gives CASSFQGGLNTEAFF.

Only one count was recorded for this clone. The rearrangement joins TRBV7-2 to TRBJ2-3; D is perhaps TRBD2 (6 bases). The length of the CDR3 is 14 residues. Trimming removed 6 bases from V and 7 bases from J, with 17 bases in between. Germline CDR1 SGHTA, CDR2 FQGNSA. CDR3 protein: CASRVSSAGYTQYF. The DNA for the CDR3 is TGTGCCAGCAGGGTTTCCTCAGCGGGCTATACGCAGTATTTT.

The table lists this clone with a count of one. This chain uses TRBV10-3 with TRBJ1-1; D not certain. Germline values: CDR1 ENHRY, CDR2 SYGVKD. The CDR3 runs 14 residues. V lost 6 bases and J lost 1, with 12 bases in between. CDR3 nucleotides: TGTGCCATCAGAAGCGTTCGGGGGAACACTGAAGCTTTCTTT. It translates to CAIRSVRGNTEAFF.

The chain joins TRBV28 to TRBJ2-7; 11 positions match TRBD2. The V gene end was trimmed by 2 bases and the J gene end by 3 bases; junction bases not matched to a gene: 12. The CDR3 length is 18 residues. Germline CDR1 is MDHEN and CDR2 is SYDVKM. The CDR3 sequence is CASSLMDRETSGSYEQYF. The CDR3 DNA is TGTGCCAGCAGTTTAATGGACAGGGAAACTAGCGGGAGCTACGAGCAGTACTTC.

This chain uses TRBV27 with TRBJ2-7; D gene unclear. V gave up 7 bases and J gave up 0 bases, with 13 bases separating them. This CDR3 comprises 14 residues. Looked up from germline, CDR1 is MNHEY and CDR2 is SMNVEV (reference sequence). This chain's CDR3 is CASKTRSSSYEQYF. The CDR3 DNA sequence: TGTGCCAGCAAGACAAGGTCGAGCTCCTACGAGCAGTACTTC.

The CDR3 spells CASSVTGEVNTEAFF. Written as DNA, the CDR3 is TGTGCCAGCAGCGTTACAGGGGAGGTTAACACTGAAGCTTTCTTT. The chain uses TRBV5-4 and TRBJ1-1; 7 bases line up with TRBD1. V shed 4 bases, J shed 2 bases, and the junction held 8 bases outside the gene matches. There are 15 residues in the CDR3. From germline, CDR1 is SGHNT and CDR2 YYREEE (reference sequence).

The chain uses TRBV10-2 and TRBJ2-5, with D unresolved. From germline, CDR1 is WSHSY and CDR2 SAAADI. V was clipped by 2 bases and J by 0 bases, with 10 bases between them. The CDR3 runs to 15 residues. The CDR3 loop reads CASSERNSNQETQYF. The CDR3 region has the DNA TGCGCCAGCAGTGAGCGAAATAGCAACCAAGAGACCCAGTACTTC.

The V gene is TRBV27, the J gene TRBJ1-1; 7 bases fit TRBD1. CDR3 length: 14 amino acids. Trimming at V came to 6 bases and at J to 5 bases, leaving 9 bases not matched to a gene. Germline assignment: CDR1 MNHEY and CDR2 SMNVEV (reference sequence). In DNA, the CDR3 is TGTGCCAGCAGAGGACAGGTTCTTAAAACTGAAGCTTTCTTT. Protein: CASRGQVLKTEAFF.

J is TRBJ2-3 and V is TRBV7-9; TRBD2 aligns across 11 bases. V trimming: 4 bases; J trimming: 0 bases; junction bases outside the gene matches: 9. This CDR3 is 18 amino acids long. Germline V gene sequence: CDR1 SEHNR, CDR2 FQNEAQ (reference sequence). CDR3 loop: CASSSRVGTSGSTDTQYF. The DNA for the CDR3 is TGTGCCAGCAGCTCCCGGGTCGGGACTAGCGGTAGCACAGATACGCAGTATTTT.

The chain links TRBV29-1 to TRBJ2-5, with a possible D match to TRBD2 (6 bases). V was clipped by 5 bases and J by 5 bases, with 15 bases between them. This CDR3 has 13 amino acids. The germline V gene has CDR1 SQVTM and CDR2 ANQGSEA. The CDR3 here is CSVPRAAGETQYF. The CDR3 nucleotides read TGCAGCGTTCCCCGGGCCGCGGGGGAGACCCAGTACTTC.

This chain uses TRBV29-1 with TRBJ1-5; 10 bases map to TRBD1. CDR1 and CDR2 from the germline V gene are SQVTM and ANQGSEA. The length of the CDR3 is 14 residues. The junction had 10 bases not matched to a gene; V was cut back by 5 bases and J by 9 bases. The CDR3 sequence is CSVSGQGDSGPQHF. CDR3 nucleotides: TGCAGCGTTTCCGGACAGGGGGACTCAGGGCCCCAGCATTTT.

This chain uses TRBV18 with TRBJ2-5; D possibly corresponds to TRBD2 (5 bases). CDR3 size: 16 residues. Trimming took 4 bases from V and 3 from J, leaving 18 bases between them. CDR1 is KGHSH and CDR2 is LQKENI in the germline V gene. The CDR3 is CASSLVTSGVKETQYF. In nucleotides, the CDR3 is TGTGCCAGCTCACTCGTGACTTCCGGGGTAAAAGAGACCCAGTACTTC.

This clone was observed a handful of times. The rearrangement links TRBV6-6 to TRBJ2-1; D is possibly TRBD2 (6 bases). The V and J ends lost 10 bases and 4 bases respectively, with 20 bases between them. Germline lookup yields CDR1 MNHNY and CDR2 SVGAGI (reference sequence). The CDR3 covers 15 residues. The CDR3 is CATGTAGMAYNEQFF. The CDR3 DNA sequence: TGTGCCACCGGGACCGCGGGGATGGCTTACAATGAGCAGTTCTTC.

This clone was recorded once. This rearrangement joins TRBV27 to TRBJ2-4; TRBD2 might be the D (6 bases). The CDR3 has 15 residues. Germline V gives CDR1 MNHEY, CDR2 SMNVEV (reference sequence). Trimming pared 6 bases from V and 7 bases from J, leaving 19 bases between. DNA for the CDR3: TGTGCCAGCAGCCGTGCCGGGACTCAAAGGAACATTCAGTACTTC. Translation gives CASSRAGTQRNIQYF.

The gene calls are TRBV7-9 and TRBJ1-2; no firm D call. The CDR3 spans 14 residues. The V end was cut by 7 bases, the J end by 7 bases, with 19 bases between. Looked up from germline, CDR1 is SEHNR and CDR2 is FQNEAQ (reference sequence). The CDR3 spells CASMYGTIRGGYTF. The DNA for the CDR3 is TGTGCCAGCATGTATGGAACCATCAGAGGTGGCTACACCTTC.

This chain joins TRBV2 and TRBJ2-2, with D possibly TRBD1 on 6 matching bases. Trimming stripped 10 bases from V and 0 bases from J, with 15 bases between. The CDR3 runs 15 residues. Germline CDR1 reads SNHLY; CDR2 reads FYNNEI. This chain's CDR3 is CATTQGTTNTGELFF. The CDR3 DNA reads TGTGCCACCACACAGGGTACTACGAACACCGGGGAGCTGTTTTTT. The full variable domain, in which reference TRBV2 and TRBJ2-2 provide the parts outside the CDR3, is EPEVTQTPSHQVTQMGQEVILRCVPISNHLYFYWYRQILGQKVEFLVSFYNNEISEKSEIFDDQFSVERPDGSNFTLKIRSTKLEDSAMYFCATTQGTTNTGELFFGEGSRLTVL.

The chain uses TRBV18 and TRBJ2-3, with 9 bases aligning to TRBD2. The length of the CDR3 is 18 residues. Losses at the gene ends were 1 base for V and 2 bases for J; bases not matched to a gene: 10. Germline-derived CDR1 and CDR2 are KGHSH and LQKENI. CDR3 DNA: TGTGCCAGCTCACCACGAGGAGTAGCGGGAGCCCTCACAGATACGCAGTATTTT. Translating it yields CASSPRGVAGALTDTQYF.

This chain joins TRBV27 and TRBJ1-4; 11 bases line up with TRBD1. The CDR3 is 17 amino acids. J lost 8 bases, V lost 9 bases, and 17 bases had no gene match. The germline CDR1 and CDR2 sequences are MNHEY and SMNVEV (reference sequence). The CDR3 loop is CASSRWTGGLGGEKLFF. The CDR3 DNA is TGTGCCAGTTCAAGGTGGACAGGGGGCCTCGGAGGGGAAAAACTGTTTTTT.

This clone has just one count. This rearrangement joins TRBV4-1 to TRBJ2-5; the match to TRBD2 covers 11 bases. Germline lookup yields CDR1 MGHRA and CDR2 YSYEKL. The CDR3 covers 16 residues. Unmatched junction bases numbered 6, after V lost 3 bases and J lost 3 bases. As DNA, the CDR3 is TGCGCCAGCAGCCAGAGACTAGCGGGACTTGAAGAGACCCAGTACTTC. This sequence encodes CASSQRLAGLEETQYF.

This clone was recorded once. The chain carries TRBV9 and TRBJ2-5; TRBD1 is a possible D gene (5 bases). The CDR3 runs to 14 residues. Germline values: CDR1 SGDLS, CDR2 YYNGEE. The V end was cut by 0 bases, the J end by 1 base, with 7 bases between. The CDR3 protein is CASSVGTGQETQYF. CDR3 coding DNA: TGTGCCAGCAGCGTAGGCACAGGCCAAGAGACCCAGTACTTC.

The V call is TRBV19, the J call TRBJ1-5; D perhaps matches TRBD1 (5 bases). CDR1 is LNHDA, CDR2 SQIVND, per germline (reference sequence). V lost 4 bases and J 0 bases, leaving 10 bases between the germline ends. This CDR3 comprises 15 residues. In DNA form, the CDR3 reads TGTGCCAGTAGTAAAACAGGTTATAGCAATCAGCCCCAGCATTTT. As protein: CASSKTGYSNQPQHF.

The chain has TRBV7-9 and TRBJ1-2; TRBD1 might be the D (5 bases). The CDR3 consists of 12 residues. Germline lookup yields CDR1 SEHNR and CDR2 FQNEAQ (reference sequence). Trimming removed 9 bases from V and 6 bases from J, with 14 bases in between. DNA of the CDR3: TGTGCCAGTAATCAGGGAAGTCATGGCTACACCTTC. It encodes CASNQGSHGYTF.

This chain connects TRBV7-2 to TRBJ2-5; 15 positions match TRBD2. Germline V gene sequence: CDR1 SGHTA, CDR2 FQGNSA. V lost 4 bases to trimming and J lost 4 bases; unmatched junction nucleotides: 1. This CDR3 has 15 residues. DNA for the CDR3: TGTGCCAGCAGCTGGACTAGCGGGGGGGGAGAGACCCAGTACTTC. As protein: CASSWTSGGGETQYF.

The chain combines TRBV7-9 with TRBJ1-1, with 7 bases matching TRBD1. Per germline, CDR1 SEHNR and CDR2 FQNEAQ (reference sequence). There are 14 residues in the CDR3. The V gene end was trimmed by 5 bases and the J gene end by 2 bases; junction bases not matched to a gene: 5. The DNA of the CDR3 is TGTGCCAGCAGCGCCCGGGACAGCAACACTGAAGCTTTCTTT. Amino acids: CASSARDSNTEAFF.

This clone has a single count. This chain uses TRBV18 with TRBJ1-6; possibly TRBD1 for D (6 bases). V was shortened by 3 bases and J by 6 bases, with 24 bases between the two germline ends. This CDR3 is 19 amino acids long. From germline, CDR1 is KGHSH and CDR2 LQKENI. CDR3 loop: CASSPRDTQPSATNSPLHF. The CDR3, as DNA: TGTGCCAGCTCACCCCGGGACACCCAGCCCAGCGCTACTAATTCACCCCTCCACTTT.